The sequence of this T cell receptor beta chain was determined in a study of OX40 agonist ivuxolimab in advanced cancers. Whole-study context: Prior checkpoint blockade (anti-PD-1, anti-PD-L1 or anti-CTLA-4) was permitted; about 40% had it.

V was clipped by 4 bases and J by 3 bases, with 15 bases between them. The V gene's germline CDR1 is LGHNA and CDR2 YSLEER. The CDR3 has 16 residues. Here immunoSEQ multiplex PCR was the method, and the copy in TCRdb shows in-frame clones only, minus some. The sample contains about 49,000 clones, roughly 94% of which appear only once. This sequence was found in an adult with an advanced solid tumor such as melanoma, head and neck, liver or kidney cancer. Sequencing used CD4+ or CD8+ T cells sorted from blood, obtained in a trial of the OX40 agonist ivuxolimab. The V and J genes are TRBV4-3 and TRBJ2-2; D tentatively fits TRBD1 or TRBD2 (5 bases each). CDR3 nucleotide sequence: TGCGCCAGCAGCCTAGGAAGAGGGACCCACACCGGGGAGCTGTTTTTT. Its protein is CASSLGRGTHTGELFF.